The subject of this entry is one TCR beta chain. This sample is drawn from a study of blood T cell repertoires in COVID-19. Data came from immunoSEQ multiplex PCR; TCRdb stores just in-frame clones and leaves some out. The profile shows about 150,000 clones, approximately 80% of them singletons. V lost 0 bases and J lost 11, with 14 bases in between. The CDR3 runs 15 residues. Germline values: CDR1 ENHRY, CDR2 SYGVKD. The sample comprised peripheral blood. The clonotype was recovered from a woman between 45 and 65 years old with acute or convalescent COVID-19. The rearrangement links TRBV10-3 to TRBJ1-6, with D unresolved. CDR3: CAISESGLPGAPLHF. Here the CDR3 DNA reads TGTGCCATCAGTGAGTCAGGACTTCCCGGGGCACCCCTCCACTTT.